A single sample gave rise to the 10 T cell receptor beta chains below, sequenced in a study of spatial heterogeneity in lung cancer. MiXCR was run by TCRdb on the 5' RACE reads, yielding one entry per CDR3 protein. Of 39,000 or so distinct CDR3 sequences detected, 7.5% appear once; the ten largest clones hold 28%. Documented time point: sample taken at primary tumor resection. The sequenced material consisted of unsorted whole RNA from tumor, nontumor lung or frozen PBMC. The input for sequencing was PBMCs, taken at surgery. The receptors derive from a male donor with early-stage non-small cell lung cancer.

The chain uses TRBV19 and TRBJ2-3, with D maybe TRBD2 (5 bases). The length of the CDR3 is 15 residues. Germline V gives CDR1 LNHDA, CDR2 SQIVND (reference sequence). The V end lost 3 bases, the J end lost 2 bases, and 12 bases lay between the germline ends. The DNA for the CDR3 is TGTGCCAGTAGTATCCGAGCGGAGATCACAGATACGCAGTATTTT. This sequence encodes CASSIRAEITDTQYF.

In its sample, this clonotype was seen many times. The chain couples TRBV29-1 to TRBJ2-1; the D is unclear. Germline-derived CDR1 and CDR2 are SQVTM and ANQGSEA. The CDR3 loop spans 16 amino acids. V was shortened by 4 bases and J by 0 bases, with 16 bases between the two germline ends. The DNA of the CDR3 is TGCAGCGTTGGCGGCCATCAAACGGTCTCCTACAATGAGCAGTTCTTC. This codes for CSVGGHQTVSYNEQFF.

This clonotype was detected ten times or more. The chain links TRBV3-1 to TRBJ1-6, with D uncertain. Germline V gives CDR1 LGHDT, CDR2 YNNKEL (reference sequence). The V end lost 4 bases, the J end lost 0 bases, and 7 bases lay between the germline ends. The CDR3 has 15 residues. Here the CDR3 reads CASSPRNSYNSPLHF. The CDR3 DNA sequence: TGTGCCAGCAGCCCTAGGAACTCCTATAATTCACCCCTCCACTTT. Full variable domain (missing parts from reference TRBV3-1 and TRBJ1-6): DTAVSQTPKYLVTQMGNDKSIKCEQNLGHDTMYWYKQDSKKFLKIMFSYNNKELIINETVPNRFSPKSPDKAHLNLHINSLELGDSAVYFCASSPRNSYNSPLHFGNGTRLTVT.

The rearrangement joins TRBV5-1 to TRBJ2-1, with D hard to call. There are 15 residues in the CDR3. Trimming shortened V by 1 base and J by 3 bases, and 11 bases separated the two germline ends. The germline gives CDR1 SGHRS, CDR2 YFSETQ. For the CDR3, the DNA is TGCGCCAGCAGCTTGAACCACGCAAACTACAATGAGCAGTTCTTC. As protein: CASSLNHANYNEQFF.

A remark on this clonotype: At one end the junction does not follow the germline gene, possibly because of a read error. The CDR3 loop reads CASSVHHSGGQETLYF. The CDR3 bases are TGTGCCAGCAGCGTACACCACAGCGGGGGGCAAGAGACCCTGTACTTC. The chain couples TRBV9 to TRBJ2-5, with 9 bases matching TRBD2. CDR3 length: 16 amino acids. CDR1 is SGDLS and CDR2 is YYNGEE in the germline V gene.

The chain combines TRBV15 with TRBJ2-7; the D gene is possibly TRBD1 (5 bases). The CDR3 covers 17 residues. Germline CDR1 LNHNV, CDR2 YYDKDF (reference sequence). V dropped 2 bases and J dropped 3 bases, with 20 bases sitting between them. DNA for the CDR3: TGTGCCACCAGCAGAAGGGGCTTCGCAACCTTCTACTACGAGCAGTACGTC. Translating gives CATSRRGFATFYYEQYV.

This clonotype was found many times. CDR3 sequence reads: CASSERQDSYEQYF. Here the CDR3 DNA reads TGTGCCAGCAGCGAACGACAGGACTCCTACGAGCAGTACTTC. The rearrangement uses TRBV2 and TRBJ2-7, with a possible D match to TRBD1 (6 bases). CDR3 length equals 14 residues. Germline CDR1 SNHLY, CDR2 FYNNEI. V was shortened by 6 bases and J by 0 bases, with 12 bases between the two germline ends.

This clonotype was observed many times. For the CDR3, the DNA is TGTGCCAGCACCCCCATTTCGGGCAGCAAGAACACTGAAGCTTTCTTT. The encoded protein is CASTPISGSKNTEAFF. This chain connects TRBV6-5 to TRBJ1-1, with D unclear. V lost 7 bases, J lost 1 base, and 19 bases lay in between. The V gene's germline CDR1 is MNHEY and CDR2 SVGAGI. This CDR3 is 16 amino acids long.

This clonotype has ten or more counts. The CDR3 DNA reads TGCAGCGTGGGGCCGAGGAGCCAAGAGACCCAGTACTTC. Its translation is CSVGPRSQETQYF. The rearrangement uses TRBV29-1 and TRBJ2-5; weak D call: TRBD1 (5 bases). V gave up 6 bases and J gave up 1 base, with 12 bases separating them. Germline CDR1 is SQVTM and CDR2 is ANQGSEA. The CDR3 sequence is 13 residues long.

This clonotype was found many times. The chain couples TRBV24-1 to TRBJ2-5; 14 bases match TRBD2. CDR1 is KGHDR and CDR2 is SFDVKD in the germline V gene. Germline trimming cut 9 bases from V and 5 bases from J; bases unmatched to any gene: 7. The CDR3 has 15 amino acids. In nucleotides, the CDR3 is TGTGCCACCCGCGGGACTAGCGGGAGTGGGGAGACCCAGTACTTC. It is translated as CATRGTSGSGETQYF.